This TCR beta chain was recovered during a study of blood T cell repertoires in COVID-19. Study summary: Some COVID-19 samples were acute and others convalescent; all came from the United States, Italy and Spain. In each case, the material was cDNA or gDNA derived from T cells, B-cell-depleted T cells, or PBMCs.

This CDR3 contains 14 residues. Losses at the gene ends were 4 bases for V and 6 bases for J; bases not matched to a gene: 3. Germline loops: CDR1 SGHRS, CDR2 YFSETQ. The Seattle site enrolled patients during active infection and followed them longitudinally. In the study's own analysis: Estimated nucleated cell counts came from reference gene primer amplification. Here immunoSEQ multiplex PCR was the method, and the copy in TCRdb shows in-frame clones only, minus some. That table supplies the V and J calls and clone size; D and trimming were determined from the DNA. The data show over 200,000 clones, 92% seen once.

This rearrangement joins TRBV5-1 to TRBJ2-2; TRBD1 aligns across 10 bases. The sequence derives from a man aged 60 to 69 with COVID-19, enrolled during active disease. The source material was peripheral blood. The CDR3 DNA reads as TGCGCCAGCAGCCGGGACAGGGGCGCCGGGGAGCTGTTTTTT. Protein sequence: CASSRDRGAGELFF.